Below are 18 T cell receptor beta chains sequenced from a single sample in a study of CD8 T cells in ankylosing spondylitis. TCRdb ran MiXCR on the 5' RACE reads and lists one entry per CDR3 protein. Among under 250,000 distinct CDR3 sequences listed, about 10% were seen once. Sequenced sample: blood, either unsorted or a sorted T cell fraction (not recorded which). The receptors originated from a male donor with ankylosing spondylitis or in good health (not recorded which).

At least ten counts were recorded for this clonotype. This chain joins TRBV12-3 or TRBV12-4 and TRBJ2-2; TRBD1 aligns across 7 bases. This CDR3 region has 14 residues. The junction had 1 base not matched to a gene; V was cut back by 6 bases and J by 0 bases. In nucleotides, the CDR3 is TGTGCCAGCAGACAGGGGTCGAACACCGGGGAGCTGTTTTTT. Translating it yields CASRQGSNTGELFF.

This clonotype was found many times. The chain employs TRBV6-5 and TRBJ2-1; a weak D match, TRBD1 (5 bases). The CDR3 has 12 residues. Trimming pared 2 bases from V and 12 bases from J, leaving 11 bases between. Germline lookup yields CDR1 MNHEY and CDR2 SVGAGI. The CDR3 loop is CASSYGAHMQFF. The CDR3 DNA follows: TGTGCCAGCAGTTACGGGGCCCATATGCAGTTCTTC.

This clonotype was counted ten times or more. The gene calls are TRBV4-2 and TRBJ2-1; TRBD1 matches 8 bases. The germline CDR1 and CDR2 sequences are LGHNA and YNFKEQ. The V gene end was trimmed by 0 bases and the J gene end by 7 bases; junction bases not matched to a gene: 5. This CDR3 spans 15 amino acids. The CDR3 is CASSQDQRQGNEQFF. The CDR3 DNA reads TGTGCCAGCAGCCAAGATCAAAGACAGGGGAATGAGCAGTTCTTC.

This sequence joins TRBV11-3 and TRBJ2-2; maybe TRBD2 (6 bases). The CDR3 consists of 16 residues. Looked up from germline, CDR1 is SGHNT and CDR2 is YENEEA. Trimming cost V 1 base and J 0 bases, with 9 bases left between them. CDR3 coding DNA: TGTGCCAGCAGCTTAGGCCTAGCGACGAACACCGGGGAGCTGTTTTTT. Amino acid sequence: CASSLGLATNTGELFF.

V and J are TRBV27 and TRBJ2-7; tentatively, D is TRBD1 or TRBD2 (5 bases each). The germline V gene has CDR1 MNHEY and CDR2 SMNVEV (reference sequence). The V gene lost 4 bases and the J gene lost 2 bases, with 12 bases spanning the gap. CDR3 length equals 14 residues. This CDR3 is CASSWGPQPYEQYF. In nucleotides, the CDR3 is TGTGCCAGCAGTTGGGGACCCCAACCCTACGAGCAGTACTTC.

Ten or more counts support this clonotype. The junction shows a germline mismatch at one end, possibly a read error. V gene TRBV6-1 combines with J gene TRBJ2-5; 9 bases match TRBD1. This CDR3 is 11 amino acids long. Germline CDR1 is MNHNS and CDR2 is SASEGT. CDR3 in amino acids: CASSAGRDRDF. CDR3 coding DNA: TGTGCCAGCAGTGCCGGCCGGGACAGGGACTTC.

This clonotype occurred a few times. DNA of the CDR3: TGTGCCAGCAGCTTAGCATCCCGGCAGGGGACCTACGAGCAGTACTTC. Amino acids: CASSLASRQGTYEQYF. The chain uses TRBV7-9 and TRBJ2-7, with a weak D call TRBD1 (6 bases). The CDR3 contains 16 residues. The V end lost 0 bases, the J end lost 2 bases, and 14 bases lay between the germline ends. Germline V CDR1 and CDR2: SEHNR, FQNEAQ (reference sequence).

This clonotype was counted ten times or more. The V gene is TRBV12-3 or TRBV12-4, the J gene TRBJ2-7; tentative D call: TRBD1 (6 bases). V was shortened by 5 bases and J by 5 bases, with 16 bases between the two germline ends. CDR3 length: 14 amino acids. Here the CDR3 reads CASSQTGRGNEQYF. CDR3 nucleotide sequence: TGTGCCAGCAGTCAGACAGGCAGGGGAAACGAGCAGTACTTC.

This clonotype has ten or more counts. CDR3 protein: CASSPSVAVSYNEQFF. In DNA, the CDR3 is TGTGCCAGTAGCCCGTCGGTAGCGGTCTCCTACAATGAGCAGTTCTTC. V usage is TRBV19 and J usage is TRBJ2-1; maybe TRBD2 (6 bases). This CDR3 spans 16 amino acids. Per germline, CDR1 LNHDA and CDR2 SQIVND (reference sequence). Trimming removed 6 bases from V and 0 bases from J, with 15 bases in between.

On this clonotype itself: This may come from a read error, since a much larger clone is one base off. This chain uses TRBV15 with TRBJ1-5; perhaps TRBD1 as D (5 bases). Germline-derived CDR1 and CDR2 are LNHNV and YYDKDF (reference sequence). The V gene lost 1 base and the J gene lost 9 bases, with 19 bases spanning the gap. The CDR3 spans 16 residues. Here the CDR3 reads CATSRGPRDASSPQHF. In DNA form, the CDR3 reads TGTGCCACCAGCAGAGGACCAAGGGACGCATCTTCGCCCCAGCATTTT. The entire variable domain, with the rest obtained from reference TRBV15 and TRBJ1-5, is as follows: DAMVIQNPRYQVTQFGKPVTLSCSQTLNHNVMYWYQQKSSQAPKLLFHYYDKDFNNEADTPDNFQSRRPNTSFCFLDIRSPGLGDTAMYLCATSRGPRDASSPQHFGDGTRLSIL.

This clonotype was seen at least ten times. V is TRBV2 and J is TRBJ2-1; 9 nucleotides align to TRBD2. This CDR3 has 14 residues. The germline V gene has CDR1 SNHLY and CDR2 FYNNEI. V shed 4 bases, J shed 9 bases, and the junction held 7 bases outside the gene matches. CDR3 sequence: CASSGLAGRGEQFF. CDR3 nucleotide sequence: TGTGCCAGCAGTGGGCTAGCGGGACGGGGTGAGCAGTTCTTC.

This clonotype was picked up one time. The V call is TRBV18, the J call TRBJ2-7; TRBD1 agrees at 9 bases. After removal of 3 bases from V and 5 bases from J, the junction contained 14 bases not matched to a gene. The CDR3 consists of 17 residues. Germline loops: CDR1 KGHSH, CDR2 LQKENI. CDR3 nucleotides: TGTGCCAGCTCACCGGTACAGGTGGGACAGGGTAGCCACGAGCAGTACTTC. Translation: CASSPVQVGQGSHEQYF.

This clonotype was counted at least ten times. The chain couples TRBV7-8 to TRBJ1-2; D ambiguous. Per the germline V gene, CDR1 is SGHVS and CDR2 is FQNEAQ. The CDR3 is made up of 13 amino acids. Trimming left V 3 bases short and J 8 bases short, with 13 bases between. The CDR3 loop is CASSFGPTRGYTF. The CDR3 DNA is TGTGCCAGCAGCTTCGGGCCCACCCGGGGCTACACCTTC.

This clonotype was picked up many times. The rearrangement joins TRBV6-6 to TRBJ2-7; D could derive from TRBD1 or TRBD2 (6 bases each). This CDR3 is built from 13 residues. V lost 6 bases to trimming and J lost 2 bases, with 11 bases between them. Germline CDR1 and CDR2: MNHNY and SVGAGI (reference sequence). This CDR3 is CASRGGGPYEQYF. The CDR3 bases are TGTGCCAGCAGAGGAGGGGGTCCCTACGAGCAGTACTTC.

With respect to this clonotype: This may come from a read error, since a much larger clone is one base off. This chain uses TRBV24-1 with TRBJ2-2; TRBD2 matches 9 bases. The germline V gene has CDR1 KGHDR and CDR2 SFDVKD. The trim removed 4 bases at V and 9 bases at J, leaving 14 bases unmatched. This CDR3 comprises 17 residues. CDR3 coding DNA: TGTGCCACCAGTGAGCCTAGCGGGGCAGGCGGTACCAGGGAGCTGTTTTTT. This gives the protein CATSEPSGAGGTRELFF.

This CDR3 is CAISEGPGLGKEAQYF. The CDR3 bases are TGTGCCATCAGTGAGGGGCCGGGACTAGGAAAGGAAGCGCAGTATTTT. This sequence joins TRBV10-3 and TRBJ2-3, with TRBD2 matching 8 bases. Trimming at V came to 2 bases and at J to 10 bases, leaving 14 bases not matched to a gene. This CDR3 is 16 amino acids long. Germline values: CDR1 ENHRY, CDR2 SYGVKD.

This clonotype was seen repeatedly, ten times or more. V is TRBV5-1 and J is TRBJ2-7, with D unclear. From germline, CDR1 is SGHRS and CDR2 YFSETQ. This CDR3 comprises 16 residues. Deletions cut 3 bases from V and 0 bases from J, with 16 bases between. The CDR3 sequence: CASSSTRGLSSYEQYF. The CDR3 DNA sequence: TGCGCCAGCAGCTCCACTCGAGGCCTTTCCTCCTACGAGCAGTACTTC.

This clonotype was counted between two and nine times. CDR3 coding DNA: TGCGCCAGCAGCTTGGACAGTCCGAGCTACGAGCAGTACTTC. Protein: CASSLDSPSYEQYF. The chain recombines TRBV5-1 with TRBJ2-7, with no clear D. V lost 0 bases and J lost 3, with 10 bases in between. The CDR3 totals 14 residues. Looked up from germline, CDR1 is SGHRS and CDR2 is YFSETQ.